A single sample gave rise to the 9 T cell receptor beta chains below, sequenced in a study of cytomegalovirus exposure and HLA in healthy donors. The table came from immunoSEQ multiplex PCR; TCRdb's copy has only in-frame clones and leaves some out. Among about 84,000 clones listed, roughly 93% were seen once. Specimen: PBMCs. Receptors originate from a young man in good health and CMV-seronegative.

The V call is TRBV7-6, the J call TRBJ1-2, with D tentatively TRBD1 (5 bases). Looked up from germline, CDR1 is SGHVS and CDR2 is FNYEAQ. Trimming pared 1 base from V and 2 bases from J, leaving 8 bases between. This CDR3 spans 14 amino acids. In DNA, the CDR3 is TGTGCCAGCAGCTTAGAGCCAGGGAACTATGGCTACACCTTC. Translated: CASSLEPGNYGYTF.

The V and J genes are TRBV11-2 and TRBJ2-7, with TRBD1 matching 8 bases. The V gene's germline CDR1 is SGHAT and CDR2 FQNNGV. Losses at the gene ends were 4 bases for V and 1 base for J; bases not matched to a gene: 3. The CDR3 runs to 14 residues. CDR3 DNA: TGTGCCAGCAGCTGGGGACAGGTTTCCTACGAGCAGTACTTC. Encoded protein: CASSWGQVSYEQYF.

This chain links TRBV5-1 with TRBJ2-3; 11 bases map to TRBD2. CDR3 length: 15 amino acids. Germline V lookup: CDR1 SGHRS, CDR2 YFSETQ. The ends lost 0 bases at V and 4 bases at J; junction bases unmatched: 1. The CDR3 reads CASSLVAGGADTQYF. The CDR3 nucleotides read TGCGCCAGCAGCTTGGTAGCGGGGGGGGCAGATACGCAGTATTTT.

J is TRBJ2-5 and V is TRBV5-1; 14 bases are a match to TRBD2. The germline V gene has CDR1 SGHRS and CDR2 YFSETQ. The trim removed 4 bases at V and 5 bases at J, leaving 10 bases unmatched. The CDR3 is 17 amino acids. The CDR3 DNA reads TGCGCCAGCAGCGTGGGGACTAGCGGGGGAGCGTGGGAGACCCAGTACTTC. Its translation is CASSVGTSGGAWETQYF.

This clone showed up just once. CDR3 sequence: CASSLEGQPQHF. The CDR3 DNA follows: TGTGCCAGCTCACTGGAGGGTCAGCCCCAGCATTTT. The rearrangement joins TRBV18 to TRBJ1-5; D gene unclear. Per the germline V gene, CDR1 is KGHSH and CDR2 is LQKENI. This CDR3 has 12 residues. V lost 4 bases and J lost 6, with 7 bases in between.

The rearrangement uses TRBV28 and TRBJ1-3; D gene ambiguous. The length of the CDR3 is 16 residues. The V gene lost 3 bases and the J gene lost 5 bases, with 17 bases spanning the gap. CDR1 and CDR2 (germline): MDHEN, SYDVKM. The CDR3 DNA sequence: TGTGCCAGCAGTTTTGAGGCGGAGCTAAGAAGAAACACCATATATTTT. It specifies CASSFEAELRRNTIYF.

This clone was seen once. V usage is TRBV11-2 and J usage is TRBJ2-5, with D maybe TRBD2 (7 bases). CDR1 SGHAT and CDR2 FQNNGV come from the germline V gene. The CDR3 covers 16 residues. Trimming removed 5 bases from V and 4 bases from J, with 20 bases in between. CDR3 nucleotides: TGTGCCAGCAGCCGAAGGGGGGGCCCTATGGGAGAGACCCAGTACTTC. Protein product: CASSRRGGPMGETQYF.

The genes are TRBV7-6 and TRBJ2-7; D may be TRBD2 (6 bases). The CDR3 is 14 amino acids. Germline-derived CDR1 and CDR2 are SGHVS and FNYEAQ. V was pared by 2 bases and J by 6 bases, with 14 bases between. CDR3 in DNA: TGTGCCAGCAGCTTATCTGAGGCTAGCGTCGAGCAGTACTTC. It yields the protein CASSLSEASVEQYF.

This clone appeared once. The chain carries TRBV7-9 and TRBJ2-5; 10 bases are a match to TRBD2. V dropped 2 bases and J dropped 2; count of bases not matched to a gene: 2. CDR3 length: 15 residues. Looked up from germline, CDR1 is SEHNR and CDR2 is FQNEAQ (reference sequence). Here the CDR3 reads CASSLRTSGQETQYF. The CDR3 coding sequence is TGTGCCAGCAGCTTAAGGACTAGCGGTCAAGAGACCCAGTACTTC.